This TCR beta chain was observed in a study of T cell responses to AZD1222 COVID-19 vaccine. Study outcomes and limitations: Baseline seropositivity characterized only six AZD1222 recipients. Receipt of two AZD1222 doses was followed by a rise in Spike-specific TCR breadth and depth. White British donors predominated, females outnumbered males, and clonal diversity was possibly underestimated. Repertoires were obtained only post-peak T cell response.

CDR3 length: 14 amino acids. Trimming stripped 5 bases from V and 5 bases from J, with 15 bases between. The germline V gene has CDR1 SGHAT and CDR2 FQNNGV. Generated by immunoSEQ multiplex PCR, the TCRdb table keeps only in-frame clones and is missing some. The data contain roughly 130,000 clones, around 94% of them singletons. A word on this clone: Its antigen remains unidentified.

The gene calls are TRBV11-2 and TRBJ1-2; D is ambiguous. The material sequenced was peripheral blood, taken on day 0 of AZD1222 vaccination. The origin of this receptor is an adult in good health. CDR3 residues: CASSPGQARYGYTF. DNA for the CDR3: TGTGCCAGCAGCCCAGGCCAGGCCCGTTATGGCTACACCTTC.